The text below deals with one T cell receptor beta chain. Its antigen remains unidentified. This specimen comes from a study of T cell responses to AZD1222 COVID-19 vaccine. Assay: immunoSEQ multiplex PCR; the TCRdb copy retains only in-frame clones and omits some. The profile shows 95,000 to 130,000 clones, 93% of them singletons. Regarding the study as a whole: There were mostly white British donors and more females than males, and clonal diversity was possibly underestimated.

The CDR3 sequence is 12 residues long. Germline V gene sequence: CDR1 SNHLY, CDR2 FYNNEI. Trimming shortened V by 4 bases and J by 14 bases, and 15 bases separated the two germline ends. The material was peripheral blood, obtained on day 0 of AZD1222 vaccination. J is TRBJ2-1 and V is TRBV2, with D perhaps TRBD2 (5 bases). The clonotype originates from an adult in good health. CDR3 nucleotide sequence: TGTGCCAGCAGTGGCCGGGAAGGCGTGGAGTTCTTC. Protein sequence: CASSGREGVEFF.